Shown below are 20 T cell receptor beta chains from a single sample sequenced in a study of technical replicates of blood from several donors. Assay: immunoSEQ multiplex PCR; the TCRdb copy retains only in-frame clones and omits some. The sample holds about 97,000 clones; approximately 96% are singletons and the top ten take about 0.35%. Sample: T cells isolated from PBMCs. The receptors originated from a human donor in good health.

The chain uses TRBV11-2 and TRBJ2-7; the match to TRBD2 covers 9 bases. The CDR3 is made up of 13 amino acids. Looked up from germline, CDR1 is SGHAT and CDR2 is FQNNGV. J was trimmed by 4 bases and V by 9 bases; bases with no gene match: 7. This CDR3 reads CASRAGGTYEQYF. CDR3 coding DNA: TGTGCCAGTCGGGCGGGAGGGACTTACGAGCAGTACTTC.

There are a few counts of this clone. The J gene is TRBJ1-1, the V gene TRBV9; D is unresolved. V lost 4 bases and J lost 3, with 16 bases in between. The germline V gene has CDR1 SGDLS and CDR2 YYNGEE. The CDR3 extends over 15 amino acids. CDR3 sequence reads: CASSPGSGGYTEAFF. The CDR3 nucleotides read TGTGCCAGCAGCCCCGGGTCGGGTGGTTACACTGAAGCTTTCTTT.

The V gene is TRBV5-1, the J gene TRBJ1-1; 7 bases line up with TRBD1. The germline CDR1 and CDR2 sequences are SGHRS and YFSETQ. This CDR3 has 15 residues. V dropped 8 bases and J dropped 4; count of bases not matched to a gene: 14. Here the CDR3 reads CASRTGTDMATEAFF. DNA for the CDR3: TGCGCCAGTCGAACCGGGACAGATATGGCCACTGAAGCTTTCTTT.

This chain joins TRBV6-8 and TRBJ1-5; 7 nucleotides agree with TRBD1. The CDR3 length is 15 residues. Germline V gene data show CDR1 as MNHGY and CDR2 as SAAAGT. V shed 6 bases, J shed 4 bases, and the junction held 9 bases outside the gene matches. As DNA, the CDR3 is TGTGCCAGCAGACCCAAGGACAGGCATAATCAGCCCCAGCATTTT. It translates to CASRPKDRHNQPQHF.

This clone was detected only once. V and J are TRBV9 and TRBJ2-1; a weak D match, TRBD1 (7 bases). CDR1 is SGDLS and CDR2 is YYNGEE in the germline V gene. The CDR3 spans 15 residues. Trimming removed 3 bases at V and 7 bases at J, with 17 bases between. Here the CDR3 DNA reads TGTGCCAGCAGCGGGAGGGACAGTCAGAGGAATGAGCAGTTCTTC. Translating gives CASSGRDSQRNEQFF.

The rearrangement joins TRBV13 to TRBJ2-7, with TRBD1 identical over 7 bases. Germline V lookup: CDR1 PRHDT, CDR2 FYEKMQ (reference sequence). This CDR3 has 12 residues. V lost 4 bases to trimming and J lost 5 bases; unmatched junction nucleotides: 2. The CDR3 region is CASSSQGNEQYF. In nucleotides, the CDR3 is TGTGCCAGCAGCTCACAGGGGAACGAGCAGTACTTC.

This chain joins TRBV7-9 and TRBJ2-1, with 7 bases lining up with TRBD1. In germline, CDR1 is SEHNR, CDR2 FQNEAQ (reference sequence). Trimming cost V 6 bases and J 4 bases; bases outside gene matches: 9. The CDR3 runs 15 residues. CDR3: CASRLATGDYNEQFF. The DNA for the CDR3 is TGTGCCAGCAGGTTGGCCACAGGGGATTACAATGAGCAGTTCTTC.

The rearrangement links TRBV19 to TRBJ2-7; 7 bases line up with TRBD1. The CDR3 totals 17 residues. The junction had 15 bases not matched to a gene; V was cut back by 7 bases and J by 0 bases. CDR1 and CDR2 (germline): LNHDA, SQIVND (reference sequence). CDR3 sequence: CASTTPFETGPSYEQYF. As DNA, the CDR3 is TGTGCCAGTACCACCCCATTTGAGACAGGGCCCTCCTACGAGCAGTACTTC.

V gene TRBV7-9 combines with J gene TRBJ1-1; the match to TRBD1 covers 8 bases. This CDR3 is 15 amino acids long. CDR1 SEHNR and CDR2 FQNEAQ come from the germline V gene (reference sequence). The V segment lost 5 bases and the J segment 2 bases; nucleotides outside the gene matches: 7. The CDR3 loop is CASSGWDRYNTEAFF. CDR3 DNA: TGTGCCAGCAGCGGATGGGACAGGTACAACACTGAAGCTTTCTTT.

For the CDR3, the DNA is TGTGCCAGCAGTTTAGCCTTCGGGGTCGAGCAGTACTTC. Protein product: CASSLAFGVEQYF. J is TRBJ2-7 and V is TRBV28; possibly TRBD2 for D (5 bases). The CDR3 has 13 residues. Germline V gene lookup returns CDR1 MDHEN and CDR2 SYDVKM. V shed 2 bases and J shed 6 bases, with 11 bases lying between them. Combining the CDR3 with reference TRBV28 and TRBJ2-7 gives the whole variable domain DVKVTQSSRYLVKRTGEKVFLECVQDMDHENMFWYRQDPGLGLRLIYFSYDVKMKEKGDIPEGYSVSREKKERFSLILESASTNQTSMYLCASSLAFGVEQYFGPGTRLTVT.

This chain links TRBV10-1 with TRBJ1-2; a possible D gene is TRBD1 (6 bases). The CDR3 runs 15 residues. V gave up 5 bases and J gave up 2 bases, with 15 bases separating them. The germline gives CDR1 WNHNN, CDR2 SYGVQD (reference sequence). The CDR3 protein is CASSPGAQGNYGYTF. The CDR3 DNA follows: TGCGCCAGCAGTCCCGGGGCCCAGGGGAACTATGGCTACACCTTC.

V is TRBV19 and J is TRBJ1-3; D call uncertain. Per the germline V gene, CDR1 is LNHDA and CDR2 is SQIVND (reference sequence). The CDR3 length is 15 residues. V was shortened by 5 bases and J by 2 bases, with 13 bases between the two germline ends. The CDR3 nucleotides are TGTGCCAGTAGTCGCTTCCGGGAAGCTGGAAACACCATATATTTT. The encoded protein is CASSRFREAGNTIYF.

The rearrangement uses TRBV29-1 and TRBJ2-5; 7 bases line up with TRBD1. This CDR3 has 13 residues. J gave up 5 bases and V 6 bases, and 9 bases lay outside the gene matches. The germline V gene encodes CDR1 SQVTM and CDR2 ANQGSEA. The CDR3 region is CSVLLGGAETQYF. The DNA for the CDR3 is TGCAGCGTCCTACTAGGGGGCGCGGAGACCCAGTACTTC.

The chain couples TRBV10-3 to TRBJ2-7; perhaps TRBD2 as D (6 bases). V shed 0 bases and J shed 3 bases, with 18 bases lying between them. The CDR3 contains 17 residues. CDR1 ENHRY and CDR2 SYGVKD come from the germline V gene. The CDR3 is CAISESGRASVNYEQYF. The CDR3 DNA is TGTGCCATCAGTGAGTCCGGTAGGGCTAGCGTAAACTACGAGCAGTACTTC.

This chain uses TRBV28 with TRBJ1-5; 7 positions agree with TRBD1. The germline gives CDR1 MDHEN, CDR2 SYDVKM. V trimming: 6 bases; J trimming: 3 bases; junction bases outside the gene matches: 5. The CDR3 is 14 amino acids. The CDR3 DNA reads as TGTGCCAGCAGGCAGGACAGGAACAATCAGCCCCAGCATTTT. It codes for CASRQDRNNQPQHF.

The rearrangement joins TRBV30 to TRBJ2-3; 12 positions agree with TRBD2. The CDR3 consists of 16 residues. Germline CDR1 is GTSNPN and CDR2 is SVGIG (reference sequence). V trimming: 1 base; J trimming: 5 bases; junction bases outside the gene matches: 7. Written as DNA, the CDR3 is TGTGCCTGGAGTGATGGACTAGCGGGAAGGGGAGATACGCAGTATTTT. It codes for CAWSDGLAGRGDTQYF.

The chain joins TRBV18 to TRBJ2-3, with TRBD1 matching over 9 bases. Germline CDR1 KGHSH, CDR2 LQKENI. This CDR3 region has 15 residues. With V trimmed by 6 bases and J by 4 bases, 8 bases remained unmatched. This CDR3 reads CASSKTGGNADTQYF. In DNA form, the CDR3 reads TGTGCCAGCTCGAAGACAGGGGGTAATGCAGATACGCAGTATTTT.

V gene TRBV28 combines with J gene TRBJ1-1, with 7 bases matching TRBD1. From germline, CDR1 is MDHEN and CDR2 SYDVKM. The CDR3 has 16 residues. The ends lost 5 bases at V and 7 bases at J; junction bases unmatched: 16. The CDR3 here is CASSPLTGSVFGEAFF. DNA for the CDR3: TGTGCCAGCAGTCCTCTGACAGGGAGCGTTTTTGGTGAAGCTTTCTTT. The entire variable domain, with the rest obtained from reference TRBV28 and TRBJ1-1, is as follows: DVKVTQSSRYLVKRTGEKVFLECVQDMDHENMFWYRQDPGLGLRLIYFSYDVKMKEKGDIPEGYSVSREKKERFSLILESASTNQTSMYLCASSPLTGSVFGEAFFGQGTRLTVV.

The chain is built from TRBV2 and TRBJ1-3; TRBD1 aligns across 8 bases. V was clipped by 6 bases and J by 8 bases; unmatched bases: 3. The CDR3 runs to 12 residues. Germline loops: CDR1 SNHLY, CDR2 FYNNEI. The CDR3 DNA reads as TGTGCCAGCAGGACAGGGGTAGACACCATATATTTT. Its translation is CASRTGVDTIYF.

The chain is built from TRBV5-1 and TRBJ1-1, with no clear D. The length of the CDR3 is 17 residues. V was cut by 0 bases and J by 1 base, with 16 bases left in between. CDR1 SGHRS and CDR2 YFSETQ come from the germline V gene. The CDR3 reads CASSLDVRPAPNTEAFF. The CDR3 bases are TGCGCCAGCAGCTTGGATGTCAGGCCGGCACCGAACACTGAAGCTTTCTTT.